Following are 13 T cell receptor beta chains from one sample sequenced in a study of regulatory T cells in long-lasting Graves disease. Sample time point: newly diagnosed GD, antithyroid drugs for less than 3 months. PBMC RNA served as the TCR library source. Construction of the TCR beta libraries employed iRepertoire HTBI primers in conjunction with Arm-PCR of CDR3 regions. MiXCR was run by TCRdb on the multiplex PCR reads, yielding one entry per CDR3 protein. The table has roughly 350,000 distinct CDR3 sequences, 16% seen once. The sample also formed part of further work on T cells in Graves' hyperthyroidism and ophthalmopathy.

This sample comprised peripheral blood mononuclear cells (PBMCs), obtained at new diagnosis, from a patient treated with antithyroid drugs. The source is a woman between 18 and 30 years old with Graves disease.

As concerns this clonotype: This likely came from a read error, as a far larger clone is one base away. The chain links TRBV2 to TRBJ2-1, with D possibly called TRBD1 or TRBD2 (6 bases each). The J call could be wrong; TRBJ2-4 is a better fit for the DNA end. This CDR3 has 13 residues. CDR1 and CDR2 (germline): SNHLY, FYNNEI. As DNA, the CDR3 is TGTGGCAGCAGCTACGGACTTAGGGGGGTTCAGTACTTC. It translates to CGSSYGLRGVQYF.

Ten or more counts support this clonotype. The V and J genes are TRBV28 and TRBJ2-2; 7 bases agree with TRBD1. The ends lost 6 bases at V and 4 bases at J; junction bases unmatched: 5. The CDR3 extends over 14 amino acids. CDR1 and CDR2 from the germline V gene are MDHEN and SYDVKM. The CDR3 here is CASRGDSSTGELFF. DNA for the CDR3: TGTGCCAGCAGGGGGGACAGCTCCACCGGGGAGCTGTTTTTT.

Worth noting for this clonotype: It may be a read error: a sequence one base away is much more abundant. The chain has TRBV6-2 or TRBV6-3 and TRBJ1-1, with 7 positions matching TRBD1. Germline V CDR1 and CDR2: MNHEY, SVGEGT. CDR3 length: 16 amino acids. V shed 4 bases and J 6 bases; nucleotides not matched to a gene: 14. The CDR3 spells CASSFAGGRGNAEAFF. CDR3 sequence (DNA): TGTGCCAGCAGTTTCGCAGGGGGGAGGGGAAACGCTGAAGCTTTCTTT.

The rearrangement links TRBV5-4 to TRBJ2-7; the D is unclear. Germline V gene sequence: CDR1 SGHNT, CDR2 YYREEE (reference sequence). Trimming took 4 bases from V and 2 from J, leaving 10 bases between them. CDR3 length: 13 amino acids. In DNA, the CDR3 is TGTGCCAGCAGCCCTGACGTAGCCTACGAGCAGTACTTC. Translated: CASSPDVAYEQYF.

The chain combines TRBV20-1 with TRBJ2-5, with TRBD2 matching 8 bases. The CDR3 covers 14 residues. After removal of 0 bases from V and 5 bases from J, the junction contained 5 bases not matched to a gene. Germline V gene sequence: CDR1 DFQATT, CDR2 SNEGSKA (reference sequence). In nucleotides, the CDR3 is TGCAGTGCTAGAGAGAGTAGCGGGGCTGAGACCCAGTACTTC. Protein sequence: CSARESSGAETQYF.

The rearrangement joins TRBV3-1 to TRBJ2-3; 11 positions match TRBD2. CDR1 and CDR2 (germline): LGHDT, YNNKEL (reference sequence). CDR3 length equals 14 residues. After removal of 3 bases from V and 9 bases from J, the junction contained 5 bases not matched to a gene. This chain's CDR3 is CASSQVTSGETQYF. CDR3 nucleotides: TGTGCCAGCAGCCAGGTGACTAGCGGGGAGACGCAGTATTTT.

In the case of this clonotype: One base separates it from a far larger clone, so it is likely a read error. The chain joins TRBV11-2 to TRBJ2-3; D gene unclear. The J call may be wrong; the DNA end is better matched by TRBJ2-7. The germline CDR1 and CDR2 sequences are SGHAT and FQNNGV. This CDR3 has 15 amino acids. CDR3 region: CASSSTFSVGNEQYF. The CDR3 nucleotides are TGTGCCAGCAGCTCGACTTTTAGTGTGGGGAATGAGCAGTACTTC.

This rearrangement joins TRBV20-1 to TRBJ1-4, with D perhaps matching TRBD1 (5 bases). The ends were cut back, 4 bases at V and 7 bases at J, with 25 bases in the middle. The CDR3 covers 17 residues. Germline lookup yields CDR1 DFQATT and CDR2 SNEGSKA (reference sequence). CDR3 bases: TGCAGTGCTACCGACACCGACAACTATAGGAGGGGTGAAAAACTGTTTTTT. Translation: CSATDTDNYRRGEKLFF.

The rearrangement links TRBV5-6 to TRBJ2-3; D remains unclear. This CDR3 spans 14 amino acids. Germline V lookup: CDR1 SGHDT, CDR2 YYEEEE. V was pared by 0 bases and J by 2 bases, with 7 bases between. The CDR3 sequence: CASSLVDSTDTQYF. The CDR3, as DNA: TGTGCCAGCAGCTTGGTGGATTCCACAGATACGCAGTATTTT.

There are many counts of this clonotype. For the CDR3, the DNA is TGTGCCATAAGACAGGGTAGTGAAGCTTTCTTT. Protein product: CAIRQGSEAFF. The chain uses TRBV24-1 and TRBJ1-1, with 7 nucleotides matching TRBD1. CDR3 length: 11 residues. V lost 11 bases to trimming and J lost 7 bases; unmatched junction nucleotides: 6. Germline V gene lookup returns CDR1 KGHDR and CDR2 SFDVKD.

This clonotype occurred many times. The chain carries TRBV30 and TRBJ1-2, with D maybe TRBD1 (5 bases). Per the germline V gene, CDR1 is GTSNPN and CDR2 is SVGIG (reference sequence). Trimming took 3 bases from V and 5 from J, leaving 10 bases between them. This CDR3 is 12 amino acids long. CDR3 bases: TGTGCCTGGAGCACGGGGCTGTATGGCTACACCTTC. Encoded protein: CAWSTGLYGYTF.

To note about this clonotype: Given a much more abundant clone one base away, this may be a read error. The chain combines TRBV7-9 with TRBJ2-5, with 8 bases identical to TRBD2. V lost 7 bases and J lost 2; bases outside the gene matches: 6. The germline gives CDR1 SEHNR, CDR2 FQNEAQ (reference sequence). This CDR3 has 14 amino acids. The CDR3 spells CASTPLAGQETQYF. The CDR3 coding sequence is TGTGCCAGCACCCCATTAGCGGGGCAAGAGACCCAGTACTTC.

In this sample, this clonotype turned up many times. V is TRBV7-3 and J is TRBJ2-5, with TRBD2 matching over 9 bases. V shed 5 bases, J shed 5 bases, and the junction held 9 bases outside the gene matches. The CDR3 is 15 residues long. The germline V gene has CDR1 SGHTA and CDR2 FQGTGA. The CDR3 DNA is TGTGCCAGCAGCCCCGGCGGGGGGGCCGGGGAGACCCAGTACTTC. Translating it yields CASSPGGGAGETQYF. The full variable domain, with the rest looked up from reference TRBV7-3 and TRBJ2-5, is GAGVSQTPSNKVTEKGKYVELRCDPISGHTALYWYRQSLGQGPEFLIYFQGTGAADDSGLPNDRFFAVRPEGSVSTLKIQRTERGDSAVYLCASSPGGGAGETQYFGPGTRLLVL.